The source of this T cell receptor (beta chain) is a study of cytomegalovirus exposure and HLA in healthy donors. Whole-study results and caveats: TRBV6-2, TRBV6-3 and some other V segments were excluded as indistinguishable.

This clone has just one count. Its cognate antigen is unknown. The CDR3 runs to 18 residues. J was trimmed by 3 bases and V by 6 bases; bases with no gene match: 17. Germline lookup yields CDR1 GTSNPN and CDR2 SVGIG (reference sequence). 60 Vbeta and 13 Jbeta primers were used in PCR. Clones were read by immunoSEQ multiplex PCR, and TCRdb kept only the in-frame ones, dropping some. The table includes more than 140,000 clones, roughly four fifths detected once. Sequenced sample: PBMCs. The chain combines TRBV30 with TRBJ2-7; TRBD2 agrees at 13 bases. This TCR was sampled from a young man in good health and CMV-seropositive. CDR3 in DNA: TGTGCCTGCCTTATGGTAGGACTAGCGGGAGATCATGTCTACGAGCAGTACTTC. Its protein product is CACLMVGLAGDHVYEQYF.